This passage covers 6 T cell receptor beta chains from one sample sequenced in a study of regulatory T cells in long-lasting Graves disease. Time point in this sample: newly diagnosed GD, antithyroid drugs for less than 3 months. The TCR library used RNA extracted from PBMCs. Sequencing libraries for TCR beta were prepared with iRepertoire HTBI primers and Arm-PCR of CDR3 regions. TCRdb itself ran the multiplex PCR reads through MiXCR, one entry per CDR3 protein. The sample consists of hundreds of thousands of distinct CDR3 sequences, about 16% of them appearing once. These data were also filed under a second study, of T cells in Graves' hyperthyroidism and ophthalmopathy.

The sequences come from peripheral blood mononuclear cells (PBMCs), collected at new diagnosis, from a patient treated with antithyroid drugs. The receptor source for this set is a woman in her 30s with Graves disease.

The chain has TRBV6-2 or TRBV6-3 and TRBJ1-1, with TRBD1 matching 7 bases. The CDR3 has 14 residues. The germline V gene encodes CDR1 MNHEY and CDR2 SVGEGT. V lost 0 bases and J lost 5; bases outside the gene matches: 3. Here the CDR3 reads CASSYSTGVTEAFF. In DNA form, the CDR3 reads TGTGCCAGCAGTTACTCAACAGGGGTGACTGAAGCTTTCTTT.

This clonotype has ten or more counts. The chain combines TRBV28 with TRBJ2-7, with 10 nucleotides matching TRBD1. Germline CDR1 MDHEN, CDR2 SYDVKM. The CDR3 loop spans 20 amino acids. Unmatched junction bases numbered 18, after V lost 1 base and J lost 3 bases. CDR3 amino acids: CASSLLGFSSGDRGYYEQYF. The DNA of the CDR3 is TGTGCCAGCAGTTTATTGGGGTTCAGTAGTGGGGACAGGGGTTACTACGAGCAGTACTTC.

The chain combines TRBV25-1 with TRBJ2-4; no clear D gene. From germline, CDR1 is MGHDK and CDR2 SYGVNS. The V gene lost 1 base and the J gene lost 0 bases, with 7 bases spanning the gap. CDR3 size: 15 residues. The CDR3 bases are TGTGCCAGCAGTGAATCCCCCTCAGCCAAAAACATTCAGTACTTC. This sequence encodes CASSESPSAKNIQYF. Supplemented by reference TRBV25-1 and TRBJ2-4, the full variable domain reads EADIYQTPRYLVIGTGKKITLECSQTMGHDKMYWYQQDPGMELHLIHYSYGVNSTEKGDLSSESTVSRIRTEHFPLTLESARPSHTSQYLCASSESPSAKNIQYFGAGTRLSVL.

This clonotype was recorded many times. This rearrangement joins TRBV28 to TRBJ1-1; D is perhaps TRBD1 (6 bases). The CDR3 length is 15 residues. Trimming shortened V by 6 bases and J by 1 base, and 15 bases separated the two germline ends. Looked up from germline, CDR1 is MDHEN and CDR2 is SYDVKM. CDR3 nucleotides: TGTGCCAGCAGCCTCCTAGGGGGGAGGAACACTGAAGCTTTCTTT. Translated: CASSLLGGRNTEAFF.

This clonotype showed up just a few times. The chain recombines TRBV5-1 with TRBJ2-6, with 8 nucleotides matching TRBD2. CDR3 size: 18 residues. The germline CDR1 and CDR2 sequences are SGHRS and YFSETQ. V shed 4 bases, J shed 4 bases, and the junction held 13 bases outside the gene matches. CDR3 bases: TGCGCCAGCAGCCAGACCGCCGGGACTAGTGGCGGGGCCAACGTCCTGACTTTC. As protein: CASSQTAGTSGGANVLTF.

Regarding this clonotype: This may be a read error, as it is one base from a much larger clone. The chain combines TRBV28 with TRBJ2-1; D not resolved. CDR1 is MDHEN and CDR2 is SYDVKM in the germline V gene. CDR3 length equals 13 residues. The CDR3: CASSLWTYNGQFF. CDR3 in DNA: TGTGCCAGCAGTTTATGGACCTACAATGGGCAGTTCTTC.